This T cell receptor (beta chain) was sequenced in a study of breast tumors, draining lymph nodes, adjacent tissues. Study-wide points: The data were judged consistent with most tumor T cells coming from lymph node and expanding in tumor. Tumor and nontumor repertoires were significantly more similar in luminal-like than in basal-like breast cancer. Tumors had less TCR diversity than lymph nodes, more than nontumor tissue.

Via MiXCR, TCRdb re-called the multiplex PCR reads, giving one row per CDR3 protein. The sample comprises about 150,000 distinct CDR3 sequences, 32% of which are singletons, and about 2.5% rests with the top ten. The lymph nodes were axillary draining lymph nodes from breast cancer patients. This clonotype was found a few times. Its antigen is not identified. A much bigger clone sits one base away, suggesting this may be a read error. Germline lookup yields CDR1 SEHNR and CDR2 FQNEAQ (reference sequence). CDR3 length: 15 residues. The sequence derives from a female donor with breast cancer. Some clones in this sample may be carry-over from other donors' samples. This chain uses TRBV7-9 with TRBJ1-3; D perhaps matches TRBD1 (6 bases). The sequenced sample was axillary lymph node tissue. The CDR3: CASSKGQKTGNTIHF. The CDR3 bases are TGTGCCAGCAGCAAAGGACAGAAAACTGGAAACACCATACATTTT.